The sequence of this T cell receptor (beta chain) was determined in a study of T cells in Graves' hyperthyroidism and ophthalmopathy. Amplification yielded TCR beta CDR3 regions, with RNA transcripts as the source. An initial round of RT-PCR targeting the TCR CDR3 relied on the HTBI primer set. Via MiXCR, TCRdb re-called the multiplex PCR reads, giving one row per CDR3 protein. The sample carries a few hundred thousand distinct CDR3 sequences, 25% recorded once. The sequencing sample was made of blood. This clonotype was obtained from a man between 45 and 60 years old with Graves' hyperthyroidism.

The CDR3, as DNA: TGCGCCAGCAGCCAAGACCTTACCGGGACTTCTTTCGTGGATACGCAGTATTTT. This gives the protein CASSQDLTGTSFVDTQYF. This chain links TRBV4-1 with TRBJ2-3; TRBD2 might be the D (6 bases). Trimming removed 0 bases at V and 6 bases at J, with 22 bases between. The germline gives CDR1 MGHRA, CDR2 YSYEKL. The CDR3 sequence is 18 residues long.